This T cell receptor beta chain was observed in a study of blood T cells in healthy people across ages. The CDR3 is 12 amino acids. Germline V gene data show CDR1 as MDHEN and CDR2 as SYDVKM. The V and J ends lost 11 bases and 3 bases respectively, with 14 bases between them. Primers used in a second PCR of about 7 to 12 cycles were a sample-barcoded 5' primer and a J-beta primer mix. TCRdb recomputed calls from the 5' RACE reads with MiXCR, one row per CDR3 protein. Here the sample spans about 1.8 million distinct CDR3 sequences, about 50% being singletons. There are a few counts of this clonotype. This sequence joins TRBV28 and TRBJ2-7; a weak D match, TRBD1 (5 bases). The specimen sequenced was blood. The TCR comes from a woman in her thirties or forties in good health. CDR3 protein: CASARQGYEQYF. CDR3 nucleotides: TGTGCCTCGGCTAGGCAGGGCTACGAGCAGTACTTC.